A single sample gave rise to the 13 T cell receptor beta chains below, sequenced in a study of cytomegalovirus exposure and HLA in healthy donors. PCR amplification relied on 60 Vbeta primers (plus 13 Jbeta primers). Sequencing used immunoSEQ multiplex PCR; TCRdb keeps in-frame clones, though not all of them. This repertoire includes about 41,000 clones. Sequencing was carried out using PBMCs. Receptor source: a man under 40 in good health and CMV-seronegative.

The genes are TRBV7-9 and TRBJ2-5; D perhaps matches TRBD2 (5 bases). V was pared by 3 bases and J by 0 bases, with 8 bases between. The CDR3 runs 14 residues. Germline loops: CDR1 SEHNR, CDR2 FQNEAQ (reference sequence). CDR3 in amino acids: CASSLDWNQETQYF. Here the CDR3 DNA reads TGTGCCAGCAGCTTGGACTGGAACCAAGAGACCCAGTACTTC.

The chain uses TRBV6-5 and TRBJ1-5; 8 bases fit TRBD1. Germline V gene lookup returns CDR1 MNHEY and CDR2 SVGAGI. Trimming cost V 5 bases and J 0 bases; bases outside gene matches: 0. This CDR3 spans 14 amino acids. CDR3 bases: TGTGCCAGCAGTGACAGGGGTAGCAATCAGCCCCAGCATTTT. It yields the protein CASSDRGSNQPQHF.

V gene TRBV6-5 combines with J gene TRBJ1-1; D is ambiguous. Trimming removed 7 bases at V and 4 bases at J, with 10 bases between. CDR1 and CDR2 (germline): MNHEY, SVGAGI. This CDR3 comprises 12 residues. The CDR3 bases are TGTGCCAGCATAAGCGACGGCACTGAAGCTTTCTTT. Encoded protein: CASISDGTEAFF.

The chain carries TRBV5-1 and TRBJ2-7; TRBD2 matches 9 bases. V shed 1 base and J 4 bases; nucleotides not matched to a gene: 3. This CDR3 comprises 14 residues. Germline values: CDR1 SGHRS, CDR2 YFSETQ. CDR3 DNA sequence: TGCGCCAGCAGCTTGAGCGGGGGGTGGTACGAGCAGTACTTC. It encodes CASSLSGGWYEQYF.

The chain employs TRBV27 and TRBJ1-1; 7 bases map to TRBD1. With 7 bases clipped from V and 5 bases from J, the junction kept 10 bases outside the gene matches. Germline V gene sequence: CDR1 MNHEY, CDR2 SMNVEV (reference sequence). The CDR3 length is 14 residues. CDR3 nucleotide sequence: TGTGCCAGCACACCGACAGGGAGAGGGACTGAAGCTTTCTTT. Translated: CASTPTGRGTEAFF.

CDR3 region: CASRTEGRANQPQHF. As DNA, the CDR3 is TGTGCCAGCAGGACAGAAGGGAGGGCAAATCAGCCCCAGCATTTT. The genes are TRBV4-2 and TRBJ1-5, with a weak D call TRBD1 (5 bases). CDR1 and CDR2 (germline): LGHNA, YNFKEQ. Between the trimmed V and J ends, which lost 6 bases and 4 bases, there was a span of 16 bases. The CDR3 is 15 amino acids.

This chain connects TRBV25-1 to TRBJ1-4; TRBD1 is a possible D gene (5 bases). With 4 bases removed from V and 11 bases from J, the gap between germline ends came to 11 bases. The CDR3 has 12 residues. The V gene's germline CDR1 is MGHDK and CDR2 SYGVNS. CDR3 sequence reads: CASSVKQGKLFF. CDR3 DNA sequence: TGTGCCAGCAGTGTAAAGCAGGGTAAACTGTTTTTT. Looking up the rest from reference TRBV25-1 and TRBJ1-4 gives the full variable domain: EADIYQTPRYLVIGTGKKITLECSQTMGHDKMYWYQQDPGMELHLIHYSYGVNSTEKGDLSSESTVSRIRTEHFPLTLESARPSHTSQYLCASSVKQGKLFFGSGTQLSVL.

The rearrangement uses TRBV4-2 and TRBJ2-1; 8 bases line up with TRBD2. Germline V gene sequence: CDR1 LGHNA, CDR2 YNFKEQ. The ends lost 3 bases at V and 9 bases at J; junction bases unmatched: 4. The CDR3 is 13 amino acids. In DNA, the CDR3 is TGTGCCAGCAGCCAGCCCGGACTAGCTGAGCAGTTCTTC. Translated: CASSQPGLAEQFF.

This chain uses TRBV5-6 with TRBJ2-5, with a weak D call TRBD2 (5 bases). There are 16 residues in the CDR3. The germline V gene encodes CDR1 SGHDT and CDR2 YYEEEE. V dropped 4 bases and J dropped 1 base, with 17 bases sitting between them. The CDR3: CASSRTLTDFQETQYF. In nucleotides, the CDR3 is TGTGCCAGCAGCCGCACCCTGACGGACTTCCAAGAGACCCAGTACTTC.

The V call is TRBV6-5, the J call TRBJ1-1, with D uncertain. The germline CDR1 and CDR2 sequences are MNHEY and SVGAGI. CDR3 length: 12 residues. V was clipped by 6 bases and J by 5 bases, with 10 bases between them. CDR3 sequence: CASSSVRTEAFF. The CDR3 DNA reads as TGTGCCAGCAGCTCGGTTAGAACTGAAGCTTTCTTT.

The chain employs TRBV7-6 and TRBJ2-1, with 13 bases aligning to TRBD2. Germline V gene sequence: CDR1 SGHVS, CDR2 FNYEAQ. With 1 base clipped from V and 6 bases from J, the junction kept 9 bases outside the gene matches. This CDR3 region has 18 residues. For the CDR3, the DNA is TGTGCCAGCAGCTTAGTTACCCAACTAGCGGGAGGGCCCAATGAGCAGTTCTTC. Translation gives CASSLVTQLAGGPNEQFF.

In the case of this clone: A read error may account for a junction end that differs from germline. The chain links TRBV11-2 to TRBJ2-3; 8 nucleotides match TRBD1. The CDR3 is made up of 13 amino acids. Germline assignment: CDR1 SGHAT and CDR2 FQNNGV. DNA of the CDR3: TGTGCCAGCAGCGCGGGAAGGGACAGGTCCGGGCATTTT. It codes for CASSAGRDRSGHF.

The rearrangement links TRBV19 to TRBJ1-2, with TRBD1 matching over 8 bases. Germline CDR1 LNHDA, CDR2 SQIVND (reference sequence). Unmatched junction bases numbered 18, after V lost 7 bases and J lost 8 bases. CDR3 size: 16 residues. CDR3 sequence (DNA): TGTGCCAGTATAGACAGGGGCCGCTCAACTGATCGGGGCTACACCTTC. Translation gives CASIDRGRSTDRGYTF.